This entry features one T cell receptor (beta chain) sequence. V was trimmed by 10 bases and J by 2 bases, leaving 24 bases between them. The CDR3 contains 16 residues. Germline V lookup: CDR1 LNHDA, CDR2 SQIVND (reference sequence). This specimen belongs to a study of a mutant IDH1 vaccine in newly diagnosed glioma. Across the study: Before enrollment, the patients had been treated with radiotherapy alone, temozolomide alone, or both together. Most of them had received both.

Stated time point: baseline, week 1 (first vaccination visit). Treatment specified: pre-vaccination baseline after standard-of-care therapy. Sequencing was performed with immunoSEQ multiplex PCR; in TCRdb, only in-frame clones are kept and a portion is missing. The sample yields approximately 70,000 clones, 80% to 90% seen once. The sample here was PBMCs, taken from a glioma patient treated with radiotherapy, temozolomide or both. V and J are TRBV19 and TRBJ2-7; D might be TRBD1 or TRBD2, each matching 6 bases. This sequence was found in a man in his thirties or forties with glioma. CDR3 DNA: TGTGCCACAGGGGCCCCCCGCGGGACACGGACCTACGAGCAGTACTTC. It translates to CATGAPRGTRTYEQYF.